The rows below give T cell receptor beta chains drawn from one sample of a study of OX40 agonist ivuxolimab in advanced cancers. The method was immunoSEQ multiplex PCR; TCRdb's version includes in-frame clones alone and lacks a portion of them. The sample shows tens of thousands of clones, around four fifths of them seen only once. The starting material was CD4+ or CD8+ T cells sorted from blood, obtained in a trial of the OX40 agonist ivuxolimab. The receptors stem from an adult with an advanced solid tumor such as melanoma, head and neck, liver or kidney cancer. Each CDR3 is given with its conserved first and last residue. D genes are given only for firm matches. Clone size, where shown, is once, few, many, or a class for clones that have expanded.

clone size	V gene	J gene	D gene	CDR3 DNA	CDR3 protein
.	TRBV11-3	TRBJ2-2	.	TGTGCCAGCAGCTACCCGGGGCGAGCGAACACCGGGGAGCTGTTTTTT	CASSYPGRANTGELFF
.	TRBV4-3	TRBJ2-5	.	TGCGCCAGCAGCCACCGGGTATCGGAAGAGACCCAGTACTTC	CASSHRVSEETQYF
.	TRBV2	TRBJ2-7	TRBD1	TGTGCCAGCAATGCGGACAGGGGCTACGAGCAGTACTTC	CASNADRGYEQYF
.	TRBV11-2	TRBJ2-3	.	TGTGCCAGCAGTTCTTACATCACAGATACGCAGTATTTT	CASSSYITDTQYF
.	TRBV19	TRBJ1-5	TRBD1	TGTGCCAGTAGGCCGGGACAGGAGAATCAGCCCCAGCATTTT	CASRPGQENQPQHF
.	TRBV10-3	TRBJ2-7	.	TGTGCCATCAGTGACGGTCAGGGCAGCGAGCAGTACTTC	CAISDGQGSEQYF
.	TRBV29-1	TRBJ1-2	.	TGCAGCGCCGTCATCCTATACAACTATGGCTACACCTTC	CSAVILYNYGYTF
once	TRBV10-3	TRBJ2-1	.	TGTGCCATCAGAGGGGATAGCTCCTACAATGAGCAGTTCTTC	CAIRGDSSYNEQFF
.	TRBV4-3	TRBJ1-5	TRBD1	TGCGCCAGCAGCCAAGAAATGGCAGGGGGTCAGCCCCAGCATTTT	CASSQEMAGGQPQHF
.	TRBV5-8	TRBJ2-1	TRBD2	TGTGCCAGCAGCTTGTGGGGGACTAGCGGCGGCTATGAGCAGTTCTTC	CASSLWGTSGGYEQFF
.	TRBV7-2	TRBJ2-1	.	TGTGCCAGCAGCTTAGAGGCGGCCGCCCGGTGGCCCCGTAATGAGCAGTTCTTC	CASSLEAAARWPRNEQFF
once	TRBV19	TRBJ2-6	.	TGTGCCAGTGGGGGCAGGGGCCTTTCTGGGGCCAACGTCCTGACTTTC	CASGGRGLSGANVLTF
.	TRBV7-2	TRBJ1-3	.	TGTGCCAGCAGCTTCCCTCAGGGGTACTCTGGAAACACCATATATTTT	CASSFPQGYSGNTIYF
.	TRBV7-7	TRBJ2-5	TRBD2	TGTGCTAGCAGCCTTCGGGGGGGGGAGACCCAGTACTTC	CASSLRGGETQYF
.	TRBV11-2	TRBJ2-7	.	TGTGCCAGCAGCTTAGTCCCGGGTTTGTACGAGCAGTACTTC	CASSLVPGLYEQYF
.	TRBV28	TRBJ1-5	.	TGTGCCAGCAGTTTATTCTGGGGAAGGAGCAATCAGCCCCAGCATTTT	CASSLFWGRSNQPQHF
few	TRBV19	TRBJ1-5	.	TGTGCCAGTAGACGGGGGATGTCTAGCAATCAGCCCCAGCATTTT	CASRRGMSSNQPQHF
.	TRBV19	TRBJ2-2	.	TGTGCCAGTACCACGGAGTTAGTCGGGGAGCTGTTTTTT	CASTTELVGELFF
.	TRBV19	TRBJ1-2	.	TGTGCCAGTAGGGACCCCGGAACCCCACTCAACTATGGCTACACCTTC	CASRDPGTPLNYGYTF
.	TRBV5-8	TRBJ2-4	TRBD1	TGTGCCAGCAGCCCGGGACAGGGGGTCGCCAAAAACATTCAGTACTTC	CASSPGQGVAKNIQYF
once	TRBV7-9	TRBJ1-1	.	TGTGCCAGCAGCTTAGATGGCAGCCTAGGAGCTTTCTTT	CASSLDGSLGAFF
.	TRBV5-1	TRBJ2-2	.	TGCGCCAGCAGCTTGGGTTCGAACACCGGGGAGCTGTTTTTT	CASSLGSNTGELFF